Listed here are 16 T cell receptor beta chains from one sample, sequenced in a study of technical replicates of blood from a few donors. Some clones are missing from TCRdb's copy, which holds only in-frame ones; the method was immunoSEQ multiplex PCR. The sample consists of almost 90,000 clones, around 95% of them appearing once. The sample taken for sequencing was T cells isolated from PBMCs. Source of these receptors: a human donor in good health.

This chain joins TRBV6-5 and TRBJ1-1; no clear D. The CDR3 totals 14 residues. Per germline, CDR1 MNHEY and CDR2 SVGAGI. The V gene lost 6 bases and the J gene lost 0 bases, with 11 bases spanning the gap. CDR3 in amino acids: CASSRPDLNTEAFF. CDR3 bases: TGTGCCAGCAGCCGTCCAGATTTGAACACTGAAGCTTTCTTT.

The chain combines TRBV6-5 with TRBJ1-1; D possibly corresponds to TRBD1 (5 bases). Germline V gene sequence: CDR1 MNHEY, CDR2 SVGAGI. The ends were cut back, 0 bases at V and 4 bases at J, with 12 bases in the middle. The CDR3 has 15 residues. CDR3 in DNA: TGTGCCAGCAGTTACTCAATCTGGGGGGGCACTGAAGCTTTCTTT. Its translation: CASSYSIWGGTEAFF.

The rearrangement joins TRBV7-9 to TRBJ2-2; perhaps TRBD1 as D (5 bases). Germline loops: CDR1 SEHNR, CDR2 FQNEAQ (reference sequence). The CDR3 contains 16 residues. V lost 0 bases and J lost 4, with 12 bases in between. In DNA form, the CDR3 reads TGTGCCAGCAGCTTAGCCCAGGCCAGGGCCACCGGGGAGCTGTTTTTT. This encodes CASSLAQARATGELFF. Filled out from reference TRBV7-9 and TRBJ2-2, the complete variable domain reads DTGVSQNPRHKITKRGQNVTFRCDPISEHNRLYWYRQTLGQGPEFLTYFQNEAQLEKSRLLSDRFSAERPKGSFSTLEIQRTEQGDSAMYLCASSLAQARATGELFFGEGSRLTVL.

The chain couples TRBV10-3 to TRBJ2-1, with 7 bases identical to TRBD2. This CDR3 is built from 17 residues. The V segment lost 6 bases and the J segment 0 bases; nucleotides outside the gene matches: 11. Looked up from germline, CDR1 is ENHRY and CDR2 is SYGVKD. The CDR3 DNA sequence: TGTGCCATCAGATCTAGCGGAGGTAATCTCTCCTACAATGAGCAGTTCTTC. Its protein is CAIRSSGGNLSYNEQFF.

V is TRBV10-3 and J is TRBJ2-2, with TRBD2 matching 7 bases. Trimming at V came to 0 bases and at J to 6 bases, leaving 7 bases not matched to a gene. Germline CDR1 ENHRY, CDR2 SYGVKD. The CDR3 spans 16 residues. The CDR3 DNA follows: TGTGCCATCAGTGAGTCTCGAGGACTAGATGCCGGGGAGCTGTTTTTT. It specifies CAISESRGLDAGELFF.

This sequence joins TRBV29-1 and TRBJ2-2, with 9 bases matching TRBD2. Germline V CDR1 and CDR2: SQVTM, ANQGSEA. V dropped 3 bases and J dropped 0; count of bases not matched to a gene: 2. The CDR3 spans 15 residues. The CDR3 DNA follows: TGCAGCGTTGACGCGGGGGGGGCGAACACCGGGGAGCTGTTTTTT. Translation gives CSVDAGGANTGELFF.

This rearrangement joins TRBV19 to TRBJ1-2; 12 bases line up with TRBD1. CDR3 length equals 15 residues. V dropped 9 bases and J dropped 10; count of bases not matched to a gene: 15. Germline CDR1 and CDR2: LNHDA and SQIVND (reference sequence). The CDR3 here is CASNRDRGLYHNYTF. The CDR3 DNA follows: TGTGCCAGCAACCGGGACAGGGGGCTTTATCACAACTACACCTTC.

This rearrangement joins TRBV20-1 to TRBJ1-1, with D unclear. The CDR3 has 11 residues. The V end lost 6 bases, the J end lost 1 base, and 6 bases lay between the germline ends. Germline V gives CDR1 DFQATT, CDR2 SNEGSKA (reference sequence). This CDR3 reads CSAEWNTEAFF. In nucleotides, the CDR3 is TGCAGTGCCGAGTGGAACACTGAAGCTTTCTTT.

The chain combines TRBV7-3 with TRBJ2-3, with TRBD1 identical over 9 bases. Unmatched junction bases numbered 3, after V lost 1 base and J lost 4 bases. Germline values: CDR1 SGHTA, CDR2 FQGTGA. The CDR3 sequence is 15 residues long. In DNA form, the CDR3 reads TGTGCCAGCAGCTTAAGGAGACAGGGGGCAGATACGCAGTATTTT. The encoded protein is CASSLRRQGADTQYF. Combining the CDR3 with reference TRBV7-3 and TRBJ2-3 gives the whole variable domain GAGVSQTPSNKVTEKGKYVELRCDPISGHTALYWYRQSLGQGPEFLIYFQGTGAADDSGLPNDRFFAVRPEGSVSTLKIQRTERGDSAVYLCASSLRRQGADTQYFGPGTRLTVL.

The chain couples TRBV6-6 to TRBJ1-2; 12 bases map to TRBD1. Looked up from germline, CDR1 is MNHNY and CDR2 is SVGAGI (reference sequence). This CDR3 comprises 15 residues. The V segment lost 0 bases and the J segment 6 bases; nucleotides outside the gene matches: 2. The CDR3 is CASSYSGQGAHGYTF. In nucleotides, the CDR3 is TGTGCCAGCAGTTACTCGGGACAGGGGGCCCATGGCTACACCTTC.

The chain couples TRBV14 to TRBJ2-7; D is undetermined. The germline V and J ends were trimmed by 4 bases and 4 bases, with 5 bases remaining between them. CDR1 and CDR2 (germline): SGHDN, FVKESK. The CDR3 loop spans 11 amino acids. The CDR3 loop reads CASSLSYEQYF. CDR3 coding DNA: TGTGCCAGCAGCCTATCTTACGAGCAGTACTTC.

The chain uses TRBV19 and TRBJ1-3, with D hard to call. The V end was cut by 6 bases, the J end by 6 bases, with 6 bases between. CDR3 length: 11 amino acids. Germline V CDR1 and CDR2: LNHDA, SQIVND (reference sequence). CDR3 residues: CASRRENTIYF. The CDR3 DNA follows: TGTGCCAGTAGAAGAGAAAACACCATATATTTT.

The chain uses TRBV10-2 and TRBJ2-7, with TRBD1 identical over 7 bases. Trimming at V came to 6 bases and at J to 7 bases, leaving 12 bases not matched to a gene. In germline, CDR1 is WSHSY, CDR2 SAAADI. This CDR3 has 14 amino acids. CDR3 residues: CASRGQVLSEEQYF. DNA of the CDR3: TGCGCCAGCAGAGGACAGGTTCTATCCGAGGAGCAGTACTTC.

The chain combines TRBV10-3 with TRBJ2-7; no firm D call. The V gene's germline CDR1 is ENHRY and CDR2 SYGVKD. V was clipped by 10 bases and J by 2 bases, with 24 bases between them. This CDR3 is built from 16 residues. The CDR3 bases are TGTGCCACACAGACATCAGCCGTCCGTTCTCCCTACGAGCAGTACTTC. This translates into CATQTSAVRSPYEQYF.

The rearrangement links TRBV9 to TRBJ2-5, with a possible D match to TRBD1 (5 bases). CDR3 length equals 15 residues. Trimming shortened V by 0 bases and J by 2 bases, and 11 bases separated the two germline ends. The germline V gene encodes CDR1 SGDLS and CDR2 YYNGEE. This CDR3 reads CASSVEGLSQETQYF. In DNA form, the CDR3 reads TGTGCCAGCAGCGTAGAGGGGCTATCACAAGAGACCCAGTACTTC.

This sequence joins TRBV29-1 and TRBJ1-4, with TRBD1 matching 8 bases. The CDR3 sequence is 11 residues long. With V trimmed by 4 bases and J by 8 bases, 0 bases remained unmatched. Germline V CDR1 and CDR2: SQVTM, ANQGSEA. CDR3 region: CSVGQGEKLFF. CDR3 nucleotide sequence: TGCAGCGTTGGACAGGGGGAAAAACTGTTTTTT.